The source of this TCR beta chain is a study of T cell responses to AZD1222 COVID-19 vaccine. Study background: Pooled samples include second doses given at about 4 or 12 weeks. Study-level points and caveats: Spike-specific TCR depth and breadth grew after two AZD1222 doses. Repertoires were collected only later (after the peak T cell response had occurred).

Produced via immunoSEQ multiplex PCR; TCRdb's table is partial and in-frame only. The table has some 130,000 clones, roughly 91% seen once. For this clone: The target antigen is unknown.

CDR3 length: 15 residues. V was pared by 0 bases and J by 9 bases, with 9 bases of the junction left unmatched. Germline V gene sequence: CDR1 SGHDT, CDR2 YYEEEE. The source was peripheral blood, collected on day 0 of AZD1222 vaccination. The rearrangement links TRBV5-6 to TRBJ1-3; 7 bases align to TRBD1. This clonotype was obtained from an adult in good health. The CDR3 DNA follows: TGTGCCAGCAGCTTGGGACAGGGTACCTTGGGCACCATATATTTT. As protein: CASSLGQGTLGTIYF. Variable domain in full (rest from reference TRBV5-6 and TRBJ1-3): DAGVTQSPTHLIKTRGQQVTLRCSPKSGHDTVSWYQQALGQGPQFIFQYYEEEERQRGNFPDRFSGHQFPNYSSELNVNALLLGDSALYLCASSLGQGTLGTIYFGEGSWLTVV.